Listed below are T cell receptor beta chains from one sample, sequenced in a study of beta chain features in type 1 diabetes. Data came from immunoSEQ multiplex PCR; TCRdb stores just in-frame clones and leaves some out. The profile shows roughly 150,000 clones, roughly 9% of them singletons. The sample was central memory CD4+ T cells from blood. All receptors derive from a woman aged 30 to 39 with type 1 diabetes. Each CDR3 is given with its conserved first and last residue. The order of the fields is CDR3 DNA, CDR3 protein, clone size, D gene, CDR3 length, V gene, J gene. A D gene is named only where the DNA matches it firmly. Expanded clones are given a class, and other clones once, few, many or no size at all.

DNA: TGTGCCAGCAGCTTATCTTTGGGGGCCACTGAAGCTTTCTTT; CDR3: CASSLSLGATEAFF; size: .; D: .; length: 14; V: TRBV7-8; J: TRBJ1-1
DNA: TGTGCCAGCACAGGGGGGTGGTCTGGGGCCAACGTCCTGACTTTC; CDR3: CASTGGWSGANVLTF; size: once; D: .; length: 15; V: TRBV11-2; J: TRBJ2-6
DNA: TGTGCCAGCAGTGAAAGTTCCCCTAGCGGGAGTAATGAGCAGTTCTTC; CDR3: CASSESSPSGSNEQFF; size: few; D: TRBD2; length: 16; V: TRBV2; J: TRBJ2-1
DNA: TGTGCCAGCAGGACGATCGGGGATGGCTACACCTTC; CDR3: CASRTIGDGYTF; size: .; D: .; length: 12; V: TRBV6-5; J: TRBJ1-2
DNA: TGCGCCAGCAGGGAGGCTCCTAGCGGGAGGGGGGACAATGAGCAGTTCTTC; CDR3: CASREAPSGRGDNEQFF; size: few; D: TRBD2; length: 17; V: TRBV10-2; J: TRBJ2-1
DNA: TGTGCCAGCAGCTTAAGTAGCGGAATTCAAGAGACCCAGTACTTC; CDR3: CASSLSSGIQETQYF; size: .; D: .; length: 15; V: TRBV7-2; J: TRBJ2-5
DNA: TGTGCCAGTAGACAGGAACCAGGGGATGGCTACACCTTC; CDR3: CASRQEPGDGYTF; size: few; D: .; length: 13; V: TRBV19; J: TRBJ1-2
DNA: TGTGCCAGCAACCAGGGGGCCGAGCAGTACTTC; CDR3: CASNQGAEQYF; size: few; D: TRBD1; length: 11; V: TRBV7-9; J: TRBJ2-7
DNA: TGTGCCAGCAGCGGAGCATCCGGCGGGGGGCCGGGGGAGCAGTACTTC; CDR3: CASSGASGGGPGEQYF; size: .; D: TRBD2; length: 16; V: TRBV9; J: TRBJ2-5
DNA: TGTGCCAGCAGAAGCGGGAGCGGAACATTCTACGAGCAGTACTTC; CDR3: CASRSGSGTFYEQYF; size: few; D: TRBD2; length: 15; V: TRBV6-6; J: TRBJ2-7
DNA: TGTGCCAGCAGCGTAGACAGCTGGAACACCGGGGAGCTGTTTTTT; CDR3: CASSVDSWNTGELFF; size: few; D: .; length: 15; V: TRBV9; J: TRBJ2-2
DNA: TGTGCCAGCAGTTCCCAGGGACAGGGGCGGTCCGGGGAGCTGTTTTTT; CDR3: CASSSQGQGRSGELFF; size: few; D: TRBD1; length: 16; V: TRBV27; J: TRBJ2-2
DNA: TGTGCCTGGGAAACAGGGTCTGGGGCCAACGTCCTGACTTTC; CDR3: CAWETGSGANVLTF; size: .; D: .; length: 14; V: TRBV30; J: TRBJ2-6
DNA: TGTGCCAGCAGTGACTACGGGACAGGGGTGTATGGCTACACCTTC; CDR3: CASSDYGTGVYGYTF; size: .; D: TRBD1; length: 15; V: TRBV6-6; J: TRBJ1-2
DNA: TGCGCCAGCAGCAAATACAGGGGGCAGGGACAGCCCCAGCATTTT; CDR3: CASSKYRGQGQPQHF; size: .; D: TRBD1; length: 15; V: TRBV4-1; J: TRBJ1-5
DNA: TGTGCCAGCAGCGAGACCGGGACACACAACACTGAAGCTTTCTTT; CDR3: CASSETGTHNTEAFF; size: few; D: .; length: 15; V: TRBV9; J: TRBJ1-1
DNA: TGTGCCAGCAGCTTGGCGGTGGCAGATACGCAGTATTTT; CDR3: CASSLAVADTQYF; size: few; D: .; length: 13; V: TRBV5-4; J: TRBJ2-3
DNA: TGTGCCAGCTCACCAGCGGGAAAAGACTACGAGCAGTACTTC; CDR3: CASSPAGKDYEQYF; size: .; D: TRBD2; length: 14; V: TRBV6-5; J: TRBJ2-7
DNA: TGTGCCAGCTCCCGGGGGTACAATGAGCAGTTCTTC; CDR3: CASSRGYNEQFF; size: .; D: .; length: 12; V: TRBV6-1; J: TRBJ2-1
DNA: TGTGCCAGCAGTTCAACGTCCGGGACAGGATTCACCGGGGAGCTGTTTTTT; CDR3: CASSSTSGTGFTGELFF; size: once; D: TRBD1; length: 17; V: TRBV28; J: TRBJ2-2
DNA: TGTGCCACCGGAGGGGATAGCAATCAGCCCCAGCATTTT; CDR3: CATGGDSNQPQHF; size: few; D: .; length: 13; V: TRBV6-5; J: TRBJ1-5
DNA: TGCGCCAGCAGCCGTTACCAGGACAGGGCCGAAGAAGCTTTCTTT; CDR3: CASSRYQDRAEEAFF; size: .; D: TRBD1; length: 15; V: TRBV4-1; J: TRBJ1-1
DNA: TGTGCCAGCAGCAAACGACATCACCCTGAAGCTTTCTTT; CDR3: CASSKRHHPEAFF; size: .; D: .; length: 13; V: TRBV5-6; J: TRBJ1-1
DNA: TGCGCCAGCAGCCTTTCGCGGGGGCTTGACGAGCAGTACTTC; CDR3: CASSLSRGLDEQYF; size: .; D: .; length: 14; V: TRBV4-1; J: TRBJ2-7
DNA: TGTGCCAGCAGCAAGGGGGAGTGGGGCTCGGGGGGCTACACCTTC; CDR3: CASSKGEWGSGGYTF; size: few; D: .; length: 15; V: TRBV7-3; J: TRBJ1-2
DNA: TGCAGCGCCCGGGACAGGGGGAGAGAAAACATTCAGTACTTC; CDR3: CSARDRGRENIQYF; size: few; D: TRBD1; length: 14; V: TRBV29-1; J: TRBJ2-4
DNA: TGTGCCAGCAGTTTCGGCAGGGGGCGCGGAGGCCCCTACGAGCAGTACTTC; CDR3: CASSFGRGRGGPYEQYF; size: few; D: TRBD1; length: 17; V: TRBV27; J: TRBJ2-7
DNA: TGTGCCTGGAGTGTAAGTGGGGGGTATCAGCCCCAGCATTTT; CDR3: CAWSVSGGYQPQHF; size: few; D: .; length: 14; V: TRBV30; J: TRBJ1-5
DNA: TGTGCCAGCAGATCAAGGGGTGAGCAGTTCTTC; CDR3: CASRSRGEQFF; size: few; D: .; length: 11; V: TRBV28; J: TRBJ2-1
DNA: TGTGCCAGCAGTGATGAAGAATCGGGGACCCAGTACTTC; CDR3: CASSDEESGTQYF; size: .; D: .; length: 13; V: TRBV2; J: TRBJ2-5
DNA: TGTGCCAGCAGCTTAGAACTAGCGGGGGCCACAGATACGCAGTATTTT; CDR3: CASSLELAGATDTQYF; size: .; D: TRBD2; length: 16; V: TRBV7-2; J: TRBJ2-3
DNA: TGTGCCAGCAGCTTAGCGACAGGATCCCAAGAGACCCAGTACTTC; CDR3: CASSLATGSQETQYF; size: few; D: .; length: 15; V: TRBV11-2; J: TRBJ2-5
DNA: TGTGCCAGCAGCGTAGTCGGGAACTATGGCTACACCTTC; CDR3: CASSVVGNYGYTF; size: .; D: .; length: 13; V: TRBV9; J: TRBJ1-2
DNA: TGTGCCATCACCCCGGGACAGGCCTCTGGGGCCAACGTCCTGACTTTC; CDR3: CAITPGQASGANVLTF; size: few; D: TRBD1; length: 16; V: TRBV10-3; J: TRBJ2-6
DNA: TGTGCCAGCAGTACCACGCTGGGGGGGACTGAAGCTTTCTTT; CDR3: CASSTTLGGTEAFF; size: few; D: .; length: 14; V: TRBV7-9; J: TRBJ1-1
DNA: TGTGCCAGCACCTCTCGGGGGACCGGCTTCTACGAGCAGTACTTC; CDR3: CASTSRGTGFYEQYF; size: .; D: .; length: 15; V: TRBV2; J: TRBJ2-7
DNA: TGTGCCAGCAGTGAATTGGGCCCAAGACCGTACGAGCAGTACTTC; CDR3: CASSELGPRPYEQYF; size: .; D: .; length: 15; V: TRBV25-1; J: TRBJ2-7
DNA: TGTGCCAGCAGCCGACAGGATCTCCGGGGATACAATGAGCAGTTCTTC; CDR3: CASSRQDLRGYNEQFF; size: few; D: .; length: 16; V: TRBV28; J: TRBJ2-1
DNA: TGTGCCTGGAACGGGGGAATAGCCAAAAACATTCAGTACTTC; CDR3: CAWNGGIAKNIQYF; size: few; D: .; length: 14; V: TRBV30; J: TRBJ2-4
DNA: TGTGCCAGCAGTGAATTGGGCAAGAACACCGGGGAGCTGTTTTTT; CDR3: CASSELGKNTGELFF; size: few; D: .; length: 15; V: TRBV2; J: TRBJ2-2
DNA: TGTGCCAGCGGGGCCCAGGGGGGCGGACAGCCCCAGCATTTT; CDR3: CASGAQGGGQPQHF; size: .; D: TRBD1; length: 14; V: TRBV2; J: TRBJ1-5
DNA: TGTGCCAGCAGGGACTTAGCGGGAAGGGACATTCAGTACTTC; CDR3: CASRDLAGRDIQYF; size: few; D: TRBD2; length: 14; V: TRBV2; J: TRBJ2-4
DNA: TGTGCCAGCTCACCAAACCCCGGGTCTGGGGCCAACGTCCTGACTTTC; CDR3: CASSPNPGSGANVLTF; size: .; D: .; length: 16; V: TRBV18; J: TRBJ2-6
DNA: TGTGCCAGCAGCTTAGGTAGGGGCAAACTATACGAGCAGTACTTC; CDR3: CASSLGRGKLYEQYF; size: many; D: .; length: 15; V: TRBV11-2; J: TRBJ2-7
DNA: TGCGCCAGCAGCCAAGGGGACAGAATACAAGAGACCCAGTACTTC; CDR3: CASSQGDRIQETQYF; size: .; D: TRBD1; length: 15; V: TRBV4-1; J: TRBJ2-5
DNA: TGTGCCTGGGACCGCCGGGGTGCAGATACGCAGTATTTT; CDR3: CAWDRRGADTQYF; size: few; D: .; length: 13; V: TRBV30; J: TRBJ2-3
DNA: TGCGCCAGCAGCCAAGATCCCGGGGACAGGGGTAGGCCCTACGAGCAGTACTTC; CDR3: CASSQDPGDRGRPYEQYF; size: .; D: TRBD1; length: 18; V: TRBV4-1; J: TRBJ2-7
DNA: TGTGCCAGCACCGCGGGGGAAGATACGCAGTATTTT; CDR3: CASTAGEDTQYF; size: .; D: TRBD2; length: 12; V: TRBV5-4; J: TRBJ2-3
DNA: TGTGCCTGGAGTCCGTTCGGGACAATCGGTCAGCCCCAGCATTTT; CDR3: CAWSPFGTIGQPQHF; size: few; D: .; length: 15; V: TRBV30; J: TRBJ1-5
DNA: TGTGCCAGCAGCTTATCGACTAGCGGGAGGGATACGCAGTATTTT; CDR3: CASSLSTSGRDTQYF; size: .; D: TRBD2; length: 15; V: TRBV7-9; J: TRBJ2-3
DNA: TGTGCCAGCGAAAAAGGGGGAGCCCAAGCTTTCTTT; CDR3: CASEKGGAQAFF; size: .; D: .; length: 12; V: TRBV6-1; J: TRBJ1-1
DNA: TGTGCCAGCAGGGGACCGGGACTCCAAAGGAATTCACCCCTCCACTTT; CDR3: CASRGPGLQRNSPLHF; size: .; D: .; length: 16; V: TRBV28; J: TRBJ1-6
DNA: TGCGCCAGCAGCCAAGCGGACAGTAACTACGAGCAGTACTTC; CDR3: CASSQADSNYEQYF; size: .; D: .; length: 14; V: TRBV4-1; J: TRBJ2-7